The next 21 T cell receptor beta chains were all read from a single sample in a study of shared clonotypes between healthy human individuals (dated by TCRdb to between 2020 and 2021). Receptor amplification or capture employed the immunoSEQ multiplex PCR assay. TCRdb limited this immuneACCESS table to in-frame rearrangements with V and J called. A share of clones is missing; checked studies link under half to unresolved V genes, and the rest is unexplained. The sample table lists about 530,000 clones, 90% to 96% of them with a count of one. The ten largest make up under 0.06% of the sample. The specimen sequenced was naive CD4+ T cells sorted from blood. In the paper's terms, the cell subset or site label means: CD45RA+ positively selected. These TCRs come from a woman aged 30 to 39 in good health.

The chain recombines TRBV5-5 with TRBJ1-5, with 7 bases identical to TRBD1. CDR3 length equals 14 residues. The junction had 7 bases not matched to a gene; V was cut back by 4 bases and J by 6 bases. Germline V gene sequence: CDR1 SGHKS, CDR2 YYEKEE (reference sequence). The chain's CDR3 is CASSGDRSGQPQHF. In DNA form, the CDR3 reads TGTGCCAGCAGCGGGGACAGATCGGGTCAGCCCCAGCATTTT.

This clone appeared a single time. The V and J genes are TRBV19 and TRBJ2-1; D may be TRBD1 or TRBD2 (7 bases each). This CDR3 has 16 amino acids. Trimming took 7 bases from V and 10 from J, leaving 26 bases between them. CDR1 and CDR2 (germline): LNHDA, SQIVND (reference sequence). The chain's CDR3 is CASTQTGRTGAIEQFF. DNA of the CDR3: TGTGCCAGTACCCAAACCGGGAGGACAGGTGCCATCGAGCAGTTCTTC.

The V and J genes are TRBV2 and TRBJ2-4; no firm D call. The CDR3 is made up of 12 amino acids. Trimming removed 2 bases from V and 7 bases from J, with 6 bases in between. Germline loops: CDR1 SNHLY, CDR2 FYNNEI. The CDR3 DNA sequence: TGTGCCAGCAGTGAATCTGGGAACATTCAGTACTTC. As protein: CASSESGNIQYF.

The chain recombines TRBV7-6 with TRBJ2-5, with 10 nucleotides matching TRBD1. CDR3 size: 17 residues. Looked up from germline, CDR1 is SGHVS and CDR2 is FNYEAQ. Trimming took 6 bases from V and 5 from J; bases not matched to a gene: 15. As DNA, the CDR3 is TGTGCCAGCAGTTCGGGGACAGGGGCCCGAGACGGGGAGACCCAGTACTTC. Protein sequence: CASSSGTGARDGETQYF.

Comments on this clone: A read error may produce the germline difference seen at one junction end. The same CDR3 also results from other DNA sequences found in this sample. The J gene is TRBJ2-7, the V gene TRBV2; maybe TRBD1 (6 bases). Germline CDR1 and CDR2: SNHLY and FYNNEI. The CDR3 has 13 residues. CDR3 in DNA: TGTGCCAGCAGTGAGGGGTGGAGGACAGTGAGTCACTTC. It is translated as CASSEGWRTVSHF.

The chain is built from TRBV11-2 and TRBJ1-1; D call uncertain. The germline gives CDR1 SGHAT, CDR2 FQNNGV. With 1 base removed from V and 8 bases from J, the gap between germline ends came to 11 bases. The CDR3 length is 13 residues. CDR3 DNA: TGTGCCAGCAGCTTAGCCCCCTACGAAGAAGCTTTCTTT. Its translation: CASSLAPYEEAFF.

The chain combines TRBV5-6 with TRBJ2-7; D might be TRBD1 (6 bases). The CDR3 totals 14 residues. With 6 bases removed from V and 0 bases from J, the gap between germline ends came to 13 bases. Germline loops: CDR1 SGHDT, CDR2 YYEEEE. CDR3 nucleotide sequence: TGTGCCAGCACCAGGGGACGGAGCTCCTACGAGCAGTACTTC. Translation gives CASTRGRSSYEQYF.

This chain links TRBV11-3 with TRBJ1-5, with a weak D call TRBD1 (5 bases). V lost 5 bases and J 6 bases, leaving 17 bases between the germline ends. The germline V gene encodes CDR1 SGHNT and CDR2 YENEEA. The CDR3 is made up of 15 amino acids. CDR3 residues: CASSLSRDVGQPQHF. CDR3 DNA: TGTGCCAGCAGCCTATCCAGGGATGTCGGTCAGCCCCAGCATTTT.

This clone was detected once. DNA of the CDR3: TGTGCCAGCAGCTTAGTCTGGGTAGGGGGGTTGTCCTACAATGAGCAGTTCTTC. Translated: CASSLVWVGGLSYNEQFF. The rearrangement joins TRBV7-2 to TRBJ2-1; D tentatively fits TRBD1 or TRBD2 (6 bases each). The germline gives CDR1 SGHTA, CDR2 FQGNSA. V dropped 1 base and J dropped 1 base, with 17 bases sitting between them. This CDR3 region has 18 residues.

The CDR3 loop reads CASSGGGLAGGFEQFF. CDR3 bases: TGTGCCAGCAGCGGGGGGGGACTAGCGGGAGGTTTTGAGCAGTTCTTC. This chain joins TRBV11-2 and TRBJ2-1, with TRBD2 matching over 15 bases. This CDR3 is 16 amino acids long. CDR1 SGHAT and CDR2 FQNNGV come from the germline V gene. V trimming: 5 bases; J trimming: 9 bases; junction bases outside the gene matches: 8.

The genes are TRBV30 and TRBJ1-4; D gene uncertain. Trimming left V 3 bases short and J 0 bases short, with 8 bases between. Per germline, CDR1 GTSNPN and CDR2 SVGIG (reference sequence). The CDR3 runs 14 residues. CDR3 sequence: CAWSYSATNEKLFF. DNA of the CDR3: TGTGCCTGGAGCTACAGCGCAACTAATGAAAAACTGTTTTTT.

V usage is TRBV7-9 and J usage is TRBJ2-3; either TRBD1 or TRBD2 may fit D (5 bases each). From germline, CDR1 is SEHNR and CDR2 FQNEAQ (reference sequence). V lost 4 bases and J 3 bases, leaving 20 bases between the germline ends. There are 17 residues in the CDR3. Written as DNA, the CDR3 is TGTGCCAGCAGCTCGCAAATACGAGGGGATCGTACAGATACGCAGTATTTT. Amino acids: CASSSQIRGDRTDTQYF.

The chain links TRBV6-5 to TRBJ1-1; perhaps TRBD1 as D (5 bases). V gave up 5 bases and J gave up 4 bases, with 17 bases separating them. Germline CDR1 is MNHEY and CDR2 is SVGAGI. The CDR3 is made up of 15 amino acids. CDR3: CASSTAVGVGTEAFF. CDR3 nucleotide sequence: TGTGCCAGCAGTACGGCGGTGGGGGTGGGCACTGAAGCTTTCTTT.

The chain has TRBV19 and TRBJ2-1; D gene uncertain. V lost 3 bases to trimming and J lost 9 bases, with 12 bases between them. CDR3 length equals 13 residues. Per the germline V gene, CDR1 is LNHDA and CDR2 is SQIVND (reference sequence). The CDR3 loop is CASSMALVGEQFF. As DNA, the CDR3 is TGTGCCAGTAGTATGGCCCTGGTTGGTGAGCAGTTCTTC.

The chain couples TRBV6-5 to TRBJ1-1, with D unresolved. This CDR3 is built from 12 residues. CDR1 is MNHEY and CDR2 is SVGAGI in the germline V gene. V lost 1 base, J lost 10 bases, and 10 bases lay in between. CDR3 sequence: CASSYLANGAFF. The DNA of the CDR3 is TGTGCCAGCAGTTACTTGGCCAACGGAGCTTTCTTT.

The chain has TRBV9 and TRBJ2-7; 10 bases are a match to TRBD1. The ends lost 4 bases at V and 4 bases at J; junction bases unmatched: 8. The CDR3 has 15 amino acids. CDR1 SGDLS and CDR2 YYNGEE come from the germline V gene. CDR3 DNA: TGTGCCAGCAGCATGAACCGGGACAGGGGTTACGAGCAGTACTTC. Its translation: CASSMNRDRGYEQYF.

The CDR3 DNA reads as TGTGCCAGCAGTCCATCGGGCGGGGTGCATGAGCAGTTCTTC. The encoded protein is CASSPSGGVHEQFF. The chain recombines TRBV28 with TRBJ2-1, with D maybe TRBD2 (6 bases). This CDR3 has 14 amino acids. The V end lost 5 bases, the J end lost 8 bases, and 16 bases lay between the germline ends. Germline lookup yields CDR1 MDHEN and CDR2 SYDVKM.

This clone showed up just once. The chain carries TRBV15 and TRBJ1-4, with D unresolved. Deletions cut 11 bases from V and 6 bases from J, with 19 bases between. Germline V gene data show CDR1 as LNHNV and CDR2 as YYDKDF (reference sequence). The CDR3 length is 14 residues. CDR3 protein: CAASGEGDYEKLFF. In DNA form, the CDR3 reads TGTGCCGCGTCTGGGGAGGGAGATTATGAAAAACTGTTTTTT.

V and J are TRBV28 and TRBJ1-1; no firm D call. The CDR3 covers 13 residues. The germline CDR1 and CDR2 sequences are MDHEN and SYDVKM. V was clipped by 2 bases and J by 4 bases, with 8 bases between them. The CDR3: CASSLHSSTEAFF. CDR3 in DNA: TGTGCCAGCAGTTTACACTCCAGCACTGAAGCTTTCTTT.

V usage is TRBV27 and J usage is TRBJ1-1; a weak D match, TRBD1 (6 bases). CDR3 size: 14 residues. In germline, CDR1 is MNHEY, CDR2 SMNVEV (reference sequence). With 3 bases removed from V and 1 base from J, the gap between germline ends came to 9 bases. The CDR3 sequence is CASSFNRANTEAFF. The DNA of the CDR3 is TGTGCCAGCAGTTTTAACAGGGCGAACACTGAAGCTTTCTTT.

The rearrangement links TRBV5-1 to TRBJ2-7; weak D call: TRBD2 (5 bases). The V end was cut by 4 bases, the J end by 5 bases, with 10 bases between. The germline CDR1 and CDR2 sequences are SGHRS and YFSETQ. The CDR3 totals 12 residues. The CDR3 spells CASSRGGDEQYF. Here the CDR3 DNA reads TGCGCCAGCAGCCGGGGTGGGGACGAGCAGTACTTC.